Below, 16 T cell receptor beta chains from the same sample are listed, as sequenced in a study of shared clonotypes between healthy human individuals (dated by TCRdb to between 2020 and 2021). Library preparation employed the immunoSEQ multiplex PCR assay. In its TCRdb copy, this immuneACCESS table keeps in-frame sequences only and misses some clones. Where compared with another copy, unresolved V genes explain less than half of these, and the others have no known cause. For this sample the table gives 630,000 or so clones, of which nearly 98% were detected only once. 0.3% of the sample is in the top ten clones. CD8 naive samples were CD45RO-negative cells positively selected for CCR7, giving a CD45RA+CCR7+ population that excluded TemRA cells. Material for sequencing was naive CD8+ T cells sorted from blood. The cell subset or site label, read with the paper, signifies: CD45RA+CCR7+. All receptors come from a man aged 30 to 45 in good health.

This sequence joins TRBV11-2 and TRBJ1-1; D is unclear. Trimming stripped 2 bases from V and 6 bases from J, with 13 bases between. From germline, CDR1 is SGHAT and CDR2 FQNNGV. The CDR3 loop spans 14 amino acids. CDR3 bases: TGTGCCAGCAGCTTATTGGCAGGAGAGCCTGAAGCTTTCTTT. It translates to CASSLLAGEPEAFF.

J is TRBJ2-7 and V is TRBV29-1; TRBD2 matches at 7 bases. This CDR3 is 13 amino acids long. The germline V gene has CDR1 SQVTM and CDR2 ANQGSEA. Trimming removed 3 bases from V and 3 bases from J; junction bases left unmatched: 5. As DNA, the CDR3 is TGCAGCGTTGAGGACGCGGGAGTCTACGAGCAGTACTTC. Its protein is CSVEDAGVYEQYF.

CDR3 amino acids: CASTGREAFF. CDR3 nucleotide sequence: TGTGCCAGCACGGGCCGTGAAGCTTTCTTT. This chain links TRBV28 with TRBJ1-1; D unresolved. The germline gives CDR1 MDHEN, CDR2 SYDVKM. This CDR3 is built from 10 residues. Trimming removed 7 bases at V and 7 bases at J, with 7 bases between.

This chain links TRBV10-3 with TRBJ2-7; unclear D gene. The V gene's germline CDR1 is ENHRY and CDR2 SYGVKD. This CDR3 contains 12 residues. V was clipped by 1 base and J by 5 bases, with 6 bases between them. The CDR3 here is CAISEFQDEQYF. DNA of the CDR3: TGTGCCATCAGTGAGTTTCAGGACGAGCAGTACTTC.

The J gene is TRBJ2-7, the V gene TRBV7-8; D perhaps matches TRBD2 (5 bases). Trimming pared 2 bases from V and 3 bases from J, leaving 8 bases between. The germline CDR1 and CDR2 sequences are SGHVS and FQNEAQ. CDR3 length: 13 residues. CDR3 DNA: TGTGCCAGCAGCTTACTTGAGGGCTACGAGCAGTACTTC. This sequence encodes CASSLLEGYEQYF.

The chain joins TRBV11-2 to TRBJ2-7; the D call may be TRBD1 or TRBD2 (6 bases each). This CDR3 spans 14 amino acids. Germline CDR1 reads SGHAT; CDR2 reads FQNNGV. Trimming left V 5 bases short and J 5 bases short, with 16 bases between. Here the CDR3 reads CASSLEPGEDEQYF. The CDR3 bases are TGTGCCAGCAGCCTCGAACCAGGGGAGGACGAGCAGTACTTC.

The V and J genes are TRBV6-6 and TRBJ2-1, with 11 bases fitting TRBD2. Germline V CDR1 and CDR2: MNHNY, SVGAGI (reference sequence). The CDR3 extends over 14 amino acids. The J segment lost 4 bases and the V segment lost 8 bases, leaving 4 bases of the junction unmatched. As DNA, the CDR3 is TGTGCCAGCGGTTTAGCGGGAGGGTACAATGAGCAGTTCTTC. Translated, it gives CASGLAGGYNEQFF.

CDR3 protein: CASSLEQGWQPQHF. DNA of the CDR3: TGTGCCAGCAGTCTAGAGCAGGGTTGGCAGCCCCAGCATTTT. The chain couples TRBV6-5 to TRBJ1-5; maybe TRBD1 (5 bases). Germline-derived CDR1 and CDR2 are MNHEY and SVGAGI. The CDR3 is 14 residues long. V lost 5 bases to trimming and J lost 7 bases, with 15 bases between them.

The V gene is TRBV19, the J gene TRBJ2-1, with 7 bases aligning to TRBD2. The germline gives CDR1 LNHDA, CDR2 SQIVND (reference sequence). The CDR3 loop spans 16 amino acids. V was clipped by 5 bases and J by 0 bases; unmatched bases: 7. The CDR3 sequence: CASSLSGGSSYNEQFF. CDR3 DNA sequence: TGTGCCAGTAGTCTTAGTGGCGGGAGCTCCTACAATGAGCAGTTCTTC.

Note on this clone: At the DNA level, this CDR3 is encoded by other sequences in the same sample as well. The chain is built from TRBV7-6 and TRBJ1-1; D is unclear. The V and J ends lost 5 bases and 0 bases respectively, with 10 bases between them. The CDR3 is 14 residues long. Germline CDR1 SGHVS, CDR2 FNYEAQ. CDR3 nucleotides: TGTGCCAGCAGCCTGGGCGGCTTGAACACTGAAGCTTTCTTT. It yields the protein CASSLGGLNTEAFF.

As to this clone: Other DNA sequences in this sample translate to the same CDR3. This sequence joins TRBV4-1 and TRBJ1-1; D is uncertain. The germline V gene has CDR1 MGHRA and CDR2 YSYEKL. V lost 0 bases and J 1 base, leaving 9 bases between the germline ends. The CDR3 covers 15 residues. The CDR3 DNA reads TGCGCCAGCAGCCAAGATGAGGGTGGGAACACTGAAGCTTTCTTT. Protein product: CASSQDEGGNTEAFF.

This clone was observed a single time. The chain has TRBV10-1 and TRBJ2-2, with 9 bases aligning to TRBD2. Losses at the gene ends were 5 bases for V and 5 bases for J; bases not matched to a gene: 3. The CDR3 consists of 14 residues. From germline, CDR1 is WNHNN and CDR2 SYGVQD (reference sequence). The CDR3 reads CASSSLAGTGELFF. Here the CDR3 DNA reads TGCGCCAGCAGTTCCCTAGCGGGAACCGGGGAGCTGTTTTTT.

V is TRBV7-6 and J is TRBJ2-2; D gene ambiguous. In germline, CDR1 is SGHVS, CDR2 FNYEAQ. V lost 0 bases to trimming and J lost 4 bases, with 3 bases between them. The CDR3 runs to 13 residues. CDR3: CASSLAFTGELFF. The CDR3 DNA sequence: TGTGCCAGCAGCTTAGCGTTCACCGGGGAGCTGTTTTTT.

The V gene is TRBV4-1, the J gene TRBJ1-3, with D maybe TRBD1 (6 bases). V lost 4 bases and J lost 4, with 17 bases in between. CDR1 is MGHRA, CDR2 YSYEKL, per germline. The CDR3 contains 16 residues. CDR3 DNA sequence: TGCGCCAGCAGCCTCAAATCACAGGGAGCCGGAAACACCATATATTTT. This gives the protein CASSLKSQGAGNTIYF.

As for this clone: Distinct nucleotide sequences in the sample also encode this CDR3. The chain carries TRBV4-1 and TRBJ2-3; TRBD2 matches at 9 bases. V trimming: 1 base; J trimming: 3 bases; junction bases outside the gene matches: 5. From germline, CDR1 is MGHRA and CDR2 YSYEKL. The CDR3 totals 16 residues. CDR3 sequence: CASSQGLAGGTDTQYF. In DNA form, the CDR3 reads TGCGCCAGCAGCCAAGGACTTGCGGGAGGGACAGATACGCAGTATTTT.

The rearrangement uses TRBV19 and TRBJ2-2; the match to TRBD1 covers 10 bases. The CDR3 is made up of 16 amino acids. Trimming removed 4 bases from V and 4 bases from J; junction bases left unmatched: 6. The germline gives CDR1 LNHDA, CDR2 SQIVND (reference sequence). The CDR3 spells CASSTYGTGVTGELFF. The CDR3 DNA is TGTGCCAGTAGTACCTACGGGACAGGGGTCACCGGGGAGCTGTTTTTT.